Below, 27 T cell receptor beta chains from the same sample are listed, as sequenced in a study of long-term antiretroviral therapy in people with HIV. Researchers report immunoSEQ v3.0 was run at survey level. The repertoire was sequenced with immunoSEQ multiplex PCR; TCRdb's copy has only in-frame clones and lacks some. This table has about 21,000 clones, just over 75% appearing once. Source: unsorted PBMCs, taken 2.2 years after starting antiretroviral therapy. The source of these receptors is a man in his fifties or sixties with HIV.

V is TRBV7-6 and J is TRBJ1-4, with 7 bases identical to TRBD1. The V and J ends lost 1 base and 8 bases, in that order; junction bases with no gene match: 10. The CDR3 is 16 amino acids. From germline, CDR1 is SGHVS and CDR2 FNYEAQ. The CDR3 sequence is CASSLGSGGAGEKLFF. CDR3 coding DNA: TGTGCCAGCAGCTTAGGATCAGGGGGGGCAGGCGAAAAACTGTTTTTT.

The rearrangement joins TRBV19 to TRBJ2-2; D may correspond to TRBD1 or TRBD2 (5 bases each). CDR1 is LNHDA and CDR2 is SQIVND in the germline V gene (reference sequence). The CDR3 runs to 14 residues. Deletions cut 7 bases from V and 3 bases from J, with 12 bases between. For the CDR3, the DNA is TGTGCCAGTAAGCCGGGGCAGGACACCGGGGAGCTGTTTTTT. Translated, it gives CASKPGQDTGELFF.

The chain carries TRBV14 and TRBJ1-2; D is possibly TRBD1 (6 bases). Germline V gene data show CDR1 as SGHDN and CDR2 as FVKESK. The V and J ends lost 5 bases and 3 bases respectively, with 10 bases between them. The CDR3 length is 13 residues. CDR3 sequence reads: CASSTQGYYGYTF. The CDR3 DNA reads TGTGCCAGCAGCACACAGGGATACTATGGCTACACCTTC.

This clone was counted between two and nine times. This chain joins TRBV5-6 and TRBJ1-5; 9 nucleotides agree with TRBD1. Trimming at V came to 2 bases and at J to 7 bases, leaving 4 bases not matched to a gene. The CDR3 spans 14 residues. Germline V gene data show CDR1 as SGHDT and CDR2 as YYEEEE. CDR3 in amino acids: CASSLQGALQPQHF. DNA of the CDR3: TGTGCCAGCAGCTTACAGGGGGCGCTCCAGCCCCAGCATTTT.

The sample holds a few counts of this clone. The chain is built from TRBV4-2 and TRBJ2-2; perhaps D is TRBD1 or TRBD2 (6 bases each). The germline V and J ends were trimmed by 4 bases and 1 base, with 13 bases remaining between them. CDR3 length: 16 residues. Germline CDR1 LGHNA, CDR2 YNFKEQ. The CDR3 sequence is CASSPRGGRNTGELFF. CDR3 bases: TGTGCCAGCAGCCCAAGAGGGGGGCGGAACACCGGGGAGCTGTTTTTT.

This chain uses TRBV18 with TRBJ1-2; D unclear. Deletions cut 2 bases from V and 12 bases from J, with 19 bases between. CDR1 KGHSH and CDR2 LQKENI come from the germline V gene. The CDR3 extends over 14 amino acids. The CDR3 sequence: CASSPVPGGLGNTF. DNA for the CDR3: TGTGCCAGCTCACCAGTTCCGGGTGGGTTGGGAAACACCTTC.

This clone was counted once. The chain is built from TRBV6-6 and TRBJ2-7, with unresolved D. Germline V gives CDR1 MNHNY, CDR2 SVGAGI (reference sequence). The CDR3 is made up of 13 amino acids. Trimming shortened V by 0 bases and J by 3 bases, and 6 bases separated the two germline ends. CDR3 DNA sequence: TGTGCCAGCAGTTACTCCCGACTCTACGAGCAGTACTTC. Protein product: CASSYSRLYEQYF.

The DNA for the CDR3 is TGTGCCAGCAGCTCAAGCACAGATACGCAGTATTTT. Protein product: CASSSSTDTQYF. The chain uses TRBV7-2 and TRBJ2-3; D ambiguous. Germline V gene sequence: CDR1 SGHTA, CDR2 FQGNSA. The V end was cut by 4 bases, the J end by 0 bases, with 2 bases between. The CDR3 has 12 amino acids.

Here the CDR3 reads CASSWGTSGSYEQYF. In DNA, the CDR3 is TGCGCCAGCAGCTGGGGGACTAGCGGGAGCTACGAGCAGTACTTC. V gene TRBV5-1 combines with J gene TRBJ2-5, with TRBD2 matching 14 bases. The DNA end lines up better with TRBJ2-7; the J call may be wrong. The CDR3 runs to 15 residues. The V gene's germline CDR1 is SGHRS and CDR2 YFSETQ.

The chain recombines TRBV14 with TRBJ2-3; D unclear. Germline CDR1 is SGHDN and CDR2 is FVKESK. The CDR3 totals 12 residues. V was cut by 5 bases and J by 0 bases, with 3 bases left in between. In nucleotides, the CDR3 is TGTGCCAGCAGCTCTAGCACAGATACGCAGTATTTT. As protein: CASSSSTDTQYF.

This clone was seen only once. The chain joins TRBV4-3 to TRBJ2-3, with D possibly TRBD1 on 6 matching bases. Germline V CDR1 and CDR2: LGHNA, YSLEER. The ends were cut back, 4 bases at V and 6 bases at J, with 14 bases in the middle. This CDR3 contains 14 residues. The CDR3 loop reads CASSLIQGGDTQYF. The CDR3 DNA reads as TGCGCCAGCAGCCTTATACAGGGTGGGGATACGCAGTATTTT.

The table lists this clone with a few counts. V gene TRBV29-1 combines with J gene TRBJ1-1; 10 positions agree with TRBD1. Germline-derived CDR1 and CDR2 are SQVTM and ANQGSEA. V lost 6 bases and J lost 7; bases outside the gene matches: 8. The length of the CDR3 is 13 residues. DNA for the CDR3: TGCAGCGTGGGCTGGGACAGGGGACGTGAAGCTTTCTTT. Translation: CSVGWDRGREAFF.

V usage is TRBV28 and J usage is TRBJ1-2; 8 nucleotides match TRBD1. Germline CDR1 is MDHEN and CDR2 is SYDVKM. The CDR3 has 15 amino acids. V was pared by 5 bases and J by 3 bases, with 8 bases of the junction left unmatched. CDR3 amino acids: CASSPHDRGHYGYTF. Written as DNA, the CDR3 is TGTGCCAGCAGTCCTCACGACAGGGGACACTATGGCTACACCTTC.

This chain joins TRBV6-5 and TRBJ2-3; 7 bases align to TRBD2. The CDR3 contains 16 residues. The germline V gene encodes CDR1 MNHEY and CDR2 SVGAGI. Germline trimming cut 0 bases from V and 6 bases from J; bases unmatched to any gene: 9. The CDR3 sequence is CASSYSLGRAGDTQYF. Here the CDR3 DNA reads TGTGCCAGCAGTTACTCGTTAGGGAGGGCCGGGGATACGCAGTATTTT.

This clone was found once. The chain is built from TRBV5-1 and TRBJ1-4; D ambiguous. CDR1 SGHRS and CDR2 YFSETQ come from the germline V gene. This CDR3 has 14 residues. V was shortened by 5 bases and J by 3 bases, with 11 bases between the two germline ends. CDR3 DNA sequence: TGCGCCAGCAGGCGCCGGGAGGCTAATGAAAAACTGTTTTTT. Its protein is CASRRREANEKLFF.

The genes are TRBV11-2 and TRBJ2-7; unclear D gene. Germline CDR1 SGHAT, CDR2 FQNNGV. The CDR3 covers 14 residues. Trimming cost V 1 base and J 4 bases, with 11 bases left between them. CDR3 sequence (DNA): TGTGCCAGCAGCTTAGCCCGGCTCGGGTACGAGCAGTACTTC. Protein product: CASSLARLGYEQYF. Full variable domain (outside the CDR3, taken from reference TRBV11-2 and TRBJ2-7): EAGVAQSPRYKIIEKRQSVAFWCNPISGHATLYWYQQILGQGPKLLIQFQNNGVVDDSQLPKDRFSAERLKGVDSTLKIQPAKLEDSAVYLCASSLARLGYEQYFGPGTRLTVT.

The chain combines TRBV7-2 with TRBJ2-3; D is uncertain. The germline V gene has CDR1 SGHTA and CDR2 FQGNSA. The CDR3 has 15 residues. V was shortened by 1 base and J by 2 bases, with 10 bases between the two germline ends. Here the CDR3 reads CASSLGSLPTDTQYF. In DNA form, the CDR3 reads TGTGCCAGCAGCTTAGGTTCCCTACCCACAGATACGCAGTATTTT.

The chain recombines TRBV5-1 with TRBJ2-3; D unresolved. This CDR3 is built from 14 residues. Trimming stripped 2 bases from V and 2 bases from J, with 9 bases between. Looked up from germline, CDR1 is SGHRS and CDR2 is YFSETQ. The CDR3 nucleotides are TGCGCCAGCAGCTTCAACTACGACACAGATACGCAGTATTTT. It codes for CASSFNYDTDTQYF. The full variable domain, its missing parts supplied by reference TRBV5-1 and TRBJ2-3, is KAGVTQTPRYLIKTRGQQVTLSCSPISGHRSVSWYQQTPGQGLQFLFEYFSETQRNKGNFPGRFSGRQFSNSRSEMNVSTLELGDSALYLCASSFNYDTDTQYFGPGTRLTVL.

The chain combines TRBV18 with TRBJ1-4; D gene uncertain. This CDR3 spans 14 amino acids. The V gene's germline CDR1 is KGHSH and CDR2 LQKENI. Trimming left V 1 base short and J 8 bases short, with 11 bases between. CDR3 DNA sequence: TGTGCCAGCTCACCACTTCCCAGTACAGAAAAACTGTTTTTT. It yields the protein CASSPLPSTEKLFF.

J is TRBJ2-7 and V is TRBV5-5, with 9 bases that match TRBD2. The trim removed 0 bases at V and 2 bases at J, leaving 9 bases unmatched. Germline-derived CDR1 and CDR2 are SGHKS and YYEKEE (reference sequence). The CDR3 is 17 amino acids. CDR3 amino acids: CASSLVPSGEVPYEQYF. The CDR3 DNA reads TGTGCCAGCAGCTTGGTGCCTAGCGGGGAAGTTCCCTACGAGCAGTACTTC.

There are a few counts of this clone. This chain connects TRBV7-2 to TRBJ2-2, with D uncertain. Germline V lookup: CDR1 SGHTA, CDR2 FQGNSA. The CDR3 has 13 residues. Between the trimmed V and J ends, which lost 6 bases and 2 bases, there was a span of 7 bases. The CDR3 coding sequence is TGTGCCAGCAGTCGCGCTAACACCGGGGAGCTGTTTTTT. Translating it yields CASSRANTGELFF.

This chain links TRBV19 with TRBJ1-4; no firm D call. Germline CDR1 and CDR2: LNHDA and SQIVND (reference sequence). This CDR3 has 12 amino acids. The V and J ends lost 1 base and 11 bases respectively, with 8 bases between them. The CDR3 protein is CASSIGGKKLFF. For the CDR3, the DNA is TGTGCCAGTAGTATAGGGGGAAAGAAACTGTTTTTT.

CDR3 residues: CASSQTGFYGYTF. In nucleotides, the CDR3 is TGTGCCAGCAGCCAGACAGGCTTCTATGGCTACACCTTC. V usage is TRBV7-6 and J usage is TRBJ1-2, with a tentative D call TRBD1 (6 bases). V was trimmed by 5 bases and J by 4 bases, leaving 11 bases between them. The length of the CDR3 is 13 residues. The V gene's germline CDR1 is SGHVS and CDR2 FNYEAQ.

This clone has only one observation. The genes are TRBV7-9 and TRBJ1-2; possible D gene TRBD1, 6 bases. Trimming cost V 1 base and J 3 bases, with 15 bases left between them. Germline assignment: CDR1 SEHNR and CDR2 FQNEAQ (reference sequence). The CDR3 is 16 residues long. CDR3 DNA sequence: TGTGCCAGCAGCTTAGGGGCGGCAGGGGTTTACTATGGCTACACCTTC. This codes for CASSLGAAGVYYGYTF.

The chain employs TRBV28 and TRBJ2-5; no clear D gene. The germline gives CDR1 MDHEN, CDR2 SYDVKM. V lost 5 bases, J lost 4 bases, and 11 bases lay in between. The CDR3 sequence is 13 residues long. The CDR3 coding sequence is TGTGCCAGCAGTCCCGCTGGGTTAGAGACCCAGTACTTC. It encodes CASSPAGLETQYF.

This rearrangement joins TRBV6-6 to TRBJ1-2; D might be TRBD1 (5 bases). The V and J ends lost 2 bases and 0 bases respectively, with 7 bases between them. The CDR3 has 14 residues. Germline V lookup: CDR1 MNHNY, CDR2 SVGAGI (reference sequence). The CDR3 coding sequence is TGTGCCAGCAGTTACACGACAGCTAACTATGGCTACACCTTC. It codes for CASSYTTANYGYTF.

J is TRBJ2-1 and V is TRBV5-1; D remains unclear. The CDR3 runs to 13 residues. V lost 1 base to trimming and J lost 4 bases, with 6 bases between them. In germline, CDR1 is SGHRS, CDR2 YFSETQ. The CDR3 is CASSLNRYNEQFF. CDR3 nucleotide sequence: TGCGCCAGCAGCTTGAACAGATACAATGAGCAGTTCTTC.